This T cell receptor beta chain was sequenced in a study of technical replicates of blood from several donors. CDR1 and CDR2 from the germline V gene are DFQATT and SNEGSKA (reference sequence). The CDR3 is made up of 11 amino acids. Between the trimmed V and J ends, which lost 5 bases and 3 bases, there was a span of 7 bases. Libraries were prepared by immunoSEQ multiplex PCR; TCRdb keeps only in-frame clonotypes and omits some of them. The table lists about 15,000 clones, 70% to 90% of them singletons, with more than 10% in the top ten. This receptor was identified in a human donor in good health. Specimen: PBMCs. This chain joins TRBV20-1 and TRBJ1-2; possibly TRBD1 for D (5 bases). CDR3: CSAETDYGYTF. In DNA, the CDR3 is TGCAGTGCTGAGACAGACTATGGCTACACCTTC.